The rows below give T cell receptor beta chains drawn from one sample of a study of cytomegalovirus exposure and HLA in healthy donors. Assay used: immunoSEQ multiplex PCR; TCRdb lists only in-frame clones, some missing. The data hold 75,000 to 100,000 clones, with approximately 74% observed a single time. Sequencing input: PBMCs. These receptors were taken from a woman in her 70s in good health and CMV-seropositive. Both conserved end residues are part of each CDR3. D genes are given only for firm matches.

>TRBV6-6|TRBD1|TRBJ1-2
CASSGLGQGDDGYTF
>TRBV19|-|TRBJ1-3
CASSDYSVGRAGNTIYF
>TRBV2|TRBD1|TRBJ2-7
CASSVPGTVVYEQYF
>TRBV7-9|TRBD2|TRBJ2-3
CASPNEELAGGTDTQYF
>TRBV7-2|-|TRBJ2-3
CASSFGRSTDTQYF
>TRBV9|-|TRBJ1-2
CASSVGWGVTF
>TRBV19|TRBD2|TRBJ2-1
CASSILREGLRWQFF
>TRBV5-6|-|TRBJ2-7
CASSLEAGGSSYEQYF
>TRBV5-6|-|TRBJ1-1
CASSLVHNEAFF
>TRBV30|TRBD2|TRBJ2-5
CAWSLTSGKETQYF
>TRBV29-1|-|TRBJ1-4
CSVELGDEKLFF
>TRBV28|TRBD1|TRBJ1-4
CATKGAANEKLFF
>TRBV2|TRBD1|TRBJ2-7
CASRLERTGGDYEQYF
>TRBV6-1|-|TRBJ2-3
CASSLAGRKYF
>TRBV5-1|-|TRBJ2-1
CASSLTWGTYNEQFF
>TRBV28|-|TRBJ1-1
CASSRGNTEAFF
>TRBV5-4|-|TRBJ2-5
CASSLDLGGGQETQYF
>TRBV15|-|TRBJ2-1
CATSSGVYSYNEQFF
>TRBV7-9|-|TRBJ1-5
CASSSRGGVNSNQPQHF
>TRBV28|-|-
CASSWDSTYEQYF
>TRBV7-9|-|TRBJ2-7
CASSFERSSYEQYF
>TRBV4-3|-|TRBJ2-4
CASSQDLPRIGQKNIQYF
>TRBV5-1|-|TRBJ1-1
CASSPGQLVNTEAFF
>TRBV6-1|TRBD1|TRBJ1-5
CASRSGTGGNQPQHF
>TRBV7-2|-|TRBJ2-3
CASSDTFTDTQYF
>TRBV28|-|TRBJ2-7
CASSTSPYEQYF
>TRBV14|-|TRBJ2-2
CASSQDRALRGITGELFF
>TRBV7-9|-|TRBJ2-3
CASSYGVDTQYF
>TRBV6-5|-|TRBJ1-2
CASSYPGGNYGYTF
>TRBV27|TRBD1|TRBJ1-1
CASSPGTASSREAFF
>TRBV27|TRBD2|TRBJ2-7
CASRTSGDYEQYF
>TRBV11-3|-|TRBJ2-2
CASSFTSPFGELFF
>TRBV21-1|-|TRBJ2-3
CASSTSDGRVTDTQYF
>TRBV4-1|-|TRBJ1-4
CASSQESGPSTNEKLFF
>TRBV7-9|-|TRBJ2-1
CASSFQGLGEQFF
>TRBV19|-|TRBJ1-5
CASSMKASDQPQHF